These 27 T cell receptor beta chains share one sample of origin, sequenced in a study of blood T cell repertoires in COVID-19. Some clones are missing from TCRdb's copy, which holds only in-frame ones; the method was immunoSEQ multiplex PCR. This table has 40,000 to 45,000 clones, under 90% appearing once. What was sequenced was peripheral blood. Receptors were obtained from a man between 45 and 60 years old with active COVID-19.

The rearrangement links TRBV5-1 to TRBJ1-1; D is ambiguous. V lost 5 bases and J 1 base, leaving 3 bases between the germline ends. Germline V CDR1 and CDR2: SGHRS, YFSETQ. This CDR3 spans 11 amino acids. The CDR3 loop reads CASSRNTEAFF. The DNA of the CDR3 is TGCGCCAGCAGTCGGAACACTGAAGCTTTCTTT. The variable domain in full, with the rest retrieved from reference TRBV5-1 and TRBJ1-1, is KAGVTQTPRYLIKTRGQQVTLSCSPISGHRSVSWYQQTPGQGLQFLFEYFSETQRNKGNFPGRFSGRQFSNSRSEMNVSTLELGDSALYLCASSRNTEAFFGQGTRLTVV.

This chain links TRBV28 with TRBJ2-7; 8 bases are a match to TRBD1. V shed 2 bases and J 5 bases; nucleotides not matched to a gene: 5. Per germline, CDR1 MDHEN and CDR2 SYDVKM. This CDR3 has 14 residues. The CDR3 bases are TGTGCCAGCAGTTTAAGGGACAGGCCCCACGAGCAGTACTTC. Encoded protein: CASSLRDRPHEQYF.

This CDR3 reads CASSLLAGDYNEQFF. The CDR3 DNA reads TGTGCCAGCAGCTTACTAGCGGGGGACTACAATGAGCAGTTCTTC. V usage is TRBV7-3 and J usage is TRBJ2-1; 10 nucleotides line up with TRBD2. In germline, CDR1 is SGHTA, CDR2 FQGTGA. CDR3 length equals 15 residues. With 2 bases clipped from V and 3 bases from J, the junction kept 1 base outside the gene matches. Together with reference TRBV7-3 and TRBJ2-1, the CDR3 gives the full variable domain: GAGVSQTPSNKVTEKGKYVELRCDPISGHTALYWYRQSLGQGPEFLIYFQGTGAADDSGLPNDRFFAVRPEGSVSTLKIQRTERGDSAVYLCASSLLAGDYNEQFFGPGTRLTVL.

This clone appeared once. V gene TRBV9 combines with J gene TRBJ1-6; D gene unclear. Germline V gene data show CDR1 as SGDLS and CDR2 as YYNGEE. This CDR3 region has 14 residues. V lost 3 bases and J 0 bases, leaving 4 bases between the germline ends. The CDR3 protein is CASSGGSYNSPLHF. The CDR3, as DNA: TGTGCCAGCAGCGGAGGCTCCTATAATTCACCCCTCCACTTT.

The rearrangement uses TRBV6-5 and TRBJ1-1, with D maybe TRBD1 (6 bases). Germline values: CDR1 MNHEY, CDR2 SVGAGI. Trimming pared 10 bases from V and 4 bases from J, leaving 16 bases between. The CDR3 length is 13 residues. The CDR3 here is CATSGVGGTEAFF. The DNA of the CDR3 is TGTGCCACTTCAGGGGTCGGTGGCACTGAAGCTTTCTTT.

The genes are TRBV4-3 and TRBJ2-7, with TRBD1 identical over 8 bases. V lost 3 bases, J lost 5 bases, and 9 bases stayed unmatched. CDR3 size: 15 residues. Germline CDR1 reads LGHNA; CDR2 reads YSLEER. CDR3 sequence (DNA): TGCGCCAGCAGCCATGACCGGACAGGGTACAACGAGCAGTACTTC. It yields the protein CASSHDRTGYNEQYF.

The rearrangement links TRBV6-2 or TRBV6-3 to TRBJ2-1; D possibly corresponds to TRBD2 (6 bases). Germline CDR1 and CDR2: MNHEY and SVGEGT. Trimming stripped 0 bases from V and 0 bases from J, with 6 bases between. The CDR3 contains 15 residues. The CDR3 here is CASSYSGLSYNEQFF. As DNA, the CDR3 is TGTGCCAGCAGTTACTCGGGACTCTCCTACAATGAGCAGTTCTTC.

V usage is TRBV27 and J usage is TRBJ2-2; a possible D gene is TRBD2 (5 bases). Germline CDR1 is MNHEY and CDR2 is SMNVEV (reference sequence). CDR3 length: 15 amino acids. V was cut by 6 bases and J by 0 bases, with 11 bases left in between. The CDR3 bases are TGTGCCAGCAGACAAGCGGCACCGAACACCGGGGAGCTGTTTTTT. Translation gives CASRQAAPNTGELFF.

This chain connects TRBV4-1 to TRBJ1-4; 7 bases map to TRBD1. The J segment lost 8 bases and the V segment lost 4 bases, leaving 4 bases of the junction unmatched. The CDR3 has 13 amino acids. Germline loops: CDR1 MGHRA, CDR2 YSYEKL. For the CDR3, the DNA is TGCGCCAGCAGCCCGGGACAGCTAGAAAAACTGTTTTTT. Translated: CASSPGQLEKLFF.

The gene calls are TRBV6-8 and TRBJ2-7; D is ambiguous. V was clipped by 5 bases and J by 5 bases, with 19 bases between them. This CDR3 has 15 residues. In germline, CDR1 is MNHGY, CDR2 SAAAGT. The CDR3 sequence is CASSLHPSRFHEQYF. DNA for the CDR3: TGTGCCAGCAGTCTCCACCCTTCGCGCTTCCACGAGCAGTACTTC.

The chain joins TRBV11-3 to TRBJ2-1, with 7 positions matching TRBD2. The germline gives CDR1 SGHNT, CDR2 YENEEA. V lost 1 base to trimming and J lost 7 bases; unmatched junction nucleotides: 7. CDR3 size: 15 residues. This CDR3 reads CASSLGAGKRNEQFF. The CDR3 nucleotides read TGTGCCAGCAGCTTAGGAGCGGGAAAAAGGAATGAGCAGTTCTTC.

The rearrangement joins TRBV7-2 to TRBJ1-4, with TRBD1 matching 10 bases. The junction had 4 bases not matched to a gene; V was cut back by 2 bases and J by 1 base. This CDR3 is 17 amino acids long. Germline V gene lookup returns CDR1 SGHTA and CDR2 FQGNSA. The CDR3 region is CASSLHGQGVTNEKLFF. CDR3 nucleotides: TGTGCCAGCAGCTTACATGGACAGGGGGTAACTAATGAAAAACTGTTTTTT.

The rearrangement joins TRBV27 to TRBJ2-7; tentative D call: TRBD2 (5 bases). CDR1 is MNHEY, CDR2 SMNVEV, per germline (reference sequence). CDR3 length: 14 residues. V was cut by 8 bases and J by 2 bases, with 16 bases left in between. DNA for the CDR3: TGTGCCAGCGGAATCGGGGTTCAACCCTACGAGCAGTACTTC. The encoded protein is CASGIGVQPYEQYF.

V and J are TRBV7-9 and TRBJ2-3; D may be TRBD2 (6 bases). The CDR3 is made up of 14 amino acids. V shed 2 bases and J shed 3 bases, with 9 bases lying between them. Germline assignment: CDR1 SEHNR and CDR2 FQNEAQ (reference sequence). Here the CDR3 reads CASSLSGRTDTQYF. The CDR3 DNA reads as TGTGCCAGCAGCTTAAGTGGGAGGACAGATACGCAGTATTTT. Variable domain in full (rest from reference TRBV7-9 and TRBJ2-3): DTGVSQNPRHKITKRGQNVTFRCDPISEHNRLYWYRQTLGQGPEFLTYFQNEAQLEKSRLLSDRFSAERPKGSFSTLEIQRTEQGDSAMYLCASSLSGRTDTQYFGPGTRLTVL.

V is TRBV19 and J is TRBJ2-2; 7 nucleotides line up with TRBD1. There are 15 residues in the CDR3. Germline CDR1 is LNHDA and CDR2 is SQIVND (reference sequence). Trimming at V came to 6 bases and at J to 5 bases, leaving 9 bases not matched to a gene. The CDR3 bases are TGTGCCAGTAGCACCCGGACAGGTGGGACCGGGGAGCTGTTTTTT. It specifies CASSTRTGGTGELFF.

Comment on this clone: Germline is not matched at one junction end, which may reflect a read error. The chain employs TRBV11-3 and TRBJ1-2, with 7 bases identical to TRBD1. This CDR3 region has 12 residues. Germline CDR1 and CDR2: SGHNT and YENEEA. The CDR3 loop reads CASSSHRDSEIF. In nucleotides, the CDR3 is TGTGCCAGCAGCTCCCACCGGGACAGCGAGATCTTC.

The chain combines TRBV7-8 with TRBJ2-3; no clear D gene. The V gene's germline CDR1 is SGHVS and CDR2 FQNEAQ. This CDR3 is 16 amino acids long. The germline V and J ends were trimmed by 3 bases and 2 bases, with 15 bases remaining between them. The CDR3 spells CASSFSPGVLTDTQYF. DNA for the CDR3: TGTGCCAGCAGCTTTTCCCCGGGTGTACTCACAGATACGCAGTATTTT.

The gene calls are TRBV6-4 and TRBJ2-3, with TRBD2 identical over 7 bases. Germline CDR1 and CDR2: MRHNA and SNTAGT. CDR3 length: 14 amino acids. The J segment lost 4 bases and the V segment lost 0 bases, leaving 1 base of the junction unmatched. The CDR3 DNA reads TGTGCCAGCAGTGACTCCGCGGGAGCAGATACGCAGTATTTT. Residues: CASSDSAGADTQYF.

The V gene is TRBV10-1, the J gene TRBJ1-1; D unresolved. Germline lookup yields CDR1 WNHNN and CDR2 SYGVQD (reference sequence). V was shortened by 4 bases and J by 2 bases, with 8 bases between the two germline ends. The CDR3 contains 13 residues. CDR3 in DNA: TGCGCCAGCAGTGGAGTCCCCAACACTGAAGCTTTCTTT. Translation gives CASSGVPNTEAFF.

The chain employs TRBV7-9 and TRBJ2-2; D ambiguous. This CDR3 comprises 14 residues. Looked up from germline, CDR1 is SEHNR and CDR2 is FQNEAQ (reference sequence). Trimming removed 3 bases at V and 4 bases at J, with 9 bases between. CDR3 nucleotide sequence: TGTGCCAGCAGCTTGAGCGAATTCACCGGGGAGCTGTTTTTT. Its protein product is CASSLSEFTGELFF.

The V gene is TRBV10-1, the J gene TRBJ2-7; maybe TRBD1 (6 bases). CDR1 and CDR2 (germline): WNHNN, SYGVQD (reference sequence). Trimming took 2 bases from V and 2 from J, leaving 13 bases between them. The CDR3 has 15 residues. The CDR3 DNA reads TGCGCCAGCAGTGAGAATTGGGGGCCAGCCTACGAGCAGTACTTC. Amino acids: CASSENWGPAYEQYF.

By proportion, this clone is medium-sized. This chain links TRBV24-1 with TRBJ1-2; 7 nucleotides agree with TRBD1. Germline V gives CDR1 KGHDR, CDR2 SFDVKD. CDR3 size: 14 residues. Germline trimming cut 0 bases from V and 6 bases from J; bases unmatched to any gene: 3. CDR3 sequence reads: CATSDLDRDHGYTF. CDR3 in DNA: TGTGCCACCAGTGATTTGGACAGGGACCATGGCTACACCTTC.

This clone showed up just once. V gene TRBV5-6 combines with J gene TRBJ2-1; D is ambiguous. This CDR3 region has 15 residues. Germline CDR1 SGHDT, CDR2 YYEEEE. V lost 2 bases, J lost 2 bases, and 11 bases lay in between. The CDR3 nucleotides are TGTGCCAGCAGCTTCGACCCCGAGGCCTACAATGAGCAGTTCTTC. Protein: CASSFDPEAYNEQFF. The full variable domain, rest sourced from reference TRBV5-6 and TRBJ2-1, is DAGVTQSPTHLIKTRGQQVTLRCSPKSGHDTVSWYQQALGQGPQFIFQYYEEEERQRGNFPDRFSGHQFPNYSSELNVNALLLGDSALYLCASSFDPEAYNEQFFGPGTRLTVL.

The chain joins TRBV29-1 to TRBJ2-5, with TRBD1 as a possible D gene (6 bases). V lost 7 bases and J 3 bases, leaving 12 bases between the germline ends. This CDR3 comprises 12 residues. Germline V gene lookup returns CDR1 SQVTM and CDR2 ANQGSEA. The CDR3 reads CSGGTIKETQYF. CDR3 nucleotides: TGCAGCGGTGGGACAATAAAAGAGACCCAGTACTTC.

The CDR3 reads CASSMLDRGGSNQPQHF. Written as DNA, the CDR3 is TGTGCCAGTAGTATGCTGGACAGGGGGGGAAGCAATCAGCCCCAGCATTTT. The rearrangement uses TRBV19 and TRBJ1-5; 10 bases fit TRBD1. CDR1 and CDR2 (germline): LNHDA, SQIVND (reference sequence). The CDR3 runs to 17 residues. V was pared by 3 bases and J by 1 base, with 6 bases of the junction left unmatched.

The chain carries TRBV4-3 and TRBJ2-7, with 10 bases identical to TRBD1. The germline CDR1 and CDR2 sequences are LGHNA and YSLEER. The CDR3 spans 16 residues. J lost 2 bases, V lost 5 bases, and 9 bases had no gene match. The CDR3 sequence is CASSFSGTGETYEQYF. DNA of the CDR3: TGCGCCAGCAGCTTTTCCGGGACAGGGGAAACCTACGAGCAGTACTTC.

Here the CDR3 DNA reads TGTGCCAGTAGTCTGGGGCCGGGGACCCAGTACTTC. It is translated as CASSLGPGTQYF. V usage is TRBV19 and J usage is TRBJ2-5, with D possibly matching TRBD1 (5 bases). The CDR3 loop spans 12 amino acids. V lost 5 bases and J lost 7, with 11 bases in between. Germline V CDR1 and CDR2: LNHDA, SQIVND (reference sequence).